This is a list of T cell receptor beta chains from one sample in a study of cytomegalovirus exposure and HLA in healthy donors. Repertoires were generated with immunoSEQ multiplex PCR, while TCRdb's copy carries only in-frame clones and drops some. The repertoire holds just over 150,000 clones, with around four fifths as singletons. Specimen: PBMCs. The receptors shown here come from a man aged 18-30 years in good health and CMV-seronegative. CDR3s include the opening cysteine and the closing phenylalanine or tryptophan. The D gene is left open where the match is weak.

>TRBV5-1|TRBJ2-3|-
CASKPAEFTDTQYF
TGCGCCAGCAAACCTGCCGAGTTTACAGATACGCAGTATTTT
>TRBV5-1|TRBJ2-1|TRBD2
CASTSGSDEQFF
TGCGCCAGTACAAGCGGGAGCGATGAGCAGTTCTTC
>TRBV18|TRBJ2-7|TRBD2
CASSPPGSGAYEQYF
TGTGCCAGCTCACCACCCGGGAGCGGGGCCTACGAGCAGTACTTC
>TRBV7-8|TRBJ2-3|TRBD2
CASSLELGGLVGTTDTQYF
TGTGCCAGCAGCTTAGAGTTGGGGGGACTAGTAGGGACTACAGATACGCAGTATTTT
>TRBV29-1|TRBJ1-2|-
CSVDGFSGLNYGYTF
TGCAGCGTTGATGGGTTTTCGGGACTGAACTATGGCTACACCTTC
>TRBV11-3|TRBJ2-4|-
CASSFRGTKNLKRVQYF
TGTGCCAGCAGCTTCCGAGGGACAAAAAACCTTAAAAGGGTTCAGTACTTC
>TRBV6-1|TRBJ2-5|TRBD1
CASSDRTGDRETQYF
TGTGCCAGCAGTGATCGGACAGGGGACCGCGAGACCCAGTACTTC
>TRBV10-3|TRBJ1-2|-
CAINPDGMNYGYTF
TGTGCCATAAACCCGGACGGGATGAACTATGGCTACACCTTC
>TRBV19|TRBJ2-5|-
CASSLGSRETQYF
TGTGCCAGTAGTCTCGGTAGTCGTGAGACCCAGTACTTC
>TRBV5-8|TRBJ2-3|TRBD2
CASSLGRGGRDTQYF
TGTGCCAGCAGCTTGGGACGGGGGGGCCGAGATACGCAGTATTTT
>TRBV5-1|TRBJ2-7|-
CASSYGAGTSYEQYF
TGCGCCAGCAGCTATGGCGCGGGAACCTCCTACGAGCAGTACTTC
>TRBV19|TRBJ2-1|-
CASSTRRNEQFF
TGTGCCAGTAGTACTAGACGCAATGAGCAGTTCTTC
>TRBV9|TRBJ1-1|-
CASSVAPGVDTEAFF
TGTGCCAGCAGCGTAGCCCCGGGGGTGGACACTGAAGCTTTCTTT
>TRBV10-2|TRBJ2-1|TRBD2
CASSGSGTYNEQFF
TGCGCCAGCAGTGGTAGCGGGACCTACAATGAGCAGTTCTTC
>TRBV6-1|TRBJ2-5|TRBD2
CAIGLAGGETQYF
TGTGCCATAGGACTAGCGGGGGGGGAGACCCAGTACTTC
>TRBV19|TRBJ2-7|TRBD1
CASTMGDRVDEQYF
TGTGCCAGTACCATGGGGGACAGGGTTGACGAGCAGTACTTC
>TRBV27|TRBJ2-7|TRBD2
CASSPSGLAASYEQYF
TGTGCCAGCAGCCCTTCTGGACTAGCGGCCTCCTACGAGCAGTACTTC
>TRBV7-6|TRBJ2-5|TRBD1
CASSSGQGAEETQYF
TGTGCCAGCAGTTCCGGGCAGGGGGCCGAGGAGACCCAGTACTTC